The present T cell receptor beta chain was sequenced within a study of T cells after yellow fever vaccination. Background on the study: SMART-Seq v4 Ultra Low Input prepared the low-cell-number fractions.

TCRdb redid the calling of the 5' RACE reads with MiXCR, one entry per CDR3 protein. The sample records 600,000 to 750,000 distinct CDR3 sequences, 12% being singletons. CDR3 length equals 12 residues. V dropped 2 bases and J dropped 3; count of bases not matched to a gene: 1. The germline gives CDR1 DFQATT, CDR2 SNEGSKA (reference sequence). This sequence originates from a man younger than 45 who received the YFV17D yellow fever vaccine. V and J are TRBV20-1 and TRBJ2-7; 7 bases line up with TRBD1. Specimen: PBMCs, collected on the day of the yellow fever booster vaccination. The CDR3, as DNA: TGCAGTGCTAGACACAGGGGCTACGAGCAGTACTTC. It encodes CSARHRGYEQYF.